Listed below are T cell receptor beta chains from one sample, sequenced in a study of cytomegalovirus exposure and HLA in healthy donors. The repertoire was sequenced with immunoSEQ multiplex PCR; TCRdb's copy has only in-frame clones and lacks some. The sample has 200,000 to 250,000 clones; roughly 80% are singletons. The sample taken for sequencing was PBMCs. These receptors all stem from a man aged 25-40 years in good health and CMV-seronegative. Both conserved end residues are trimmed from each CDR3. Each record gives: J gene, V gene, clone size, CDR3 protein. Only part of the rows carry a size: once, few, many, or a class if the clone is expanded.

TRBJ1-2	TRBV5-1	-	ASKFAPSRDYGYT
TRBJ2-1	TRBV27	-	ASSPQGDNEQF
TRBJ2-7	TRBV7-9	-	ASSPYLGDEQY
TRBJ2-6	TRBV19	-	ASSAGGAASGANVLT
TRBJ2-7	TRBV27	-	ASSLASGGPFDQY
TRBJ2-7	TRBV7-6	-	ASSVTGGYEQY
TRBJ2-1	TRBV29-1	-	SVDPQLGGYNEQF
TRBJ2-2	TRBV7-3	-	ASSGLRGRGTGELF
TRBJ2-7	TRBV19	-	ASRDRSSYEQY
TRBJ2-7	TRBV27	-	ASSLEGGTGSAYEQY
TRBJ1-2	TRBV6-5	-	ASSYIFPGQGGYT
TRBJ2-2	TRBV7-9	once	ASSRTGGGGELF
TRBJ2-2	TRBV5-1	few	ASSLAGGTGELF
TRBJ2-7	TRBV4-3	-	ASSQDRQGGYEQY
TRBJ2-7	TRBV15	-	ATSRDLGTAYEQY
TRBJ2-7	TRBV10-3	-	AISQTGESYEQY
TRBJ2-2	TRBV19	-	ASSIRAGVTGELF
TRBJ1-2	TRBV6-5	-	ASSYSMGDYGYT
TRBJ2-3	TRBV28	-	ASSSSGGAGYTDTQY
TRBJ2-3	TRBV19	-	ASRATWGGDTQY
TRBJ2-6	TRBV9	-	ASSGFLPSGASVLT
TRBJ1-1	TRBV7-2	-	ASSPPDTIEAF
TRBJ2-2	TRBV7-9	-	ASSPRTGLRTGELF